The 23 T cell receptor beta chains below were found in one sample sequenced in a study of T cell responses to AZD1222 COVID-19 vaccine. Some clones are missing from TCRdb's copy, which holds only in-frame ones; the method was immunoSEQ multiplex PCR. Of around 100,000 clones detected, over 85% appear once; the ten largest clones hold 2% to 2.5%. This specimen was peripheral blood, taken on day 0 of AZD1222 vaccination. These receptors all come from an adult in good health.

The chain carries TRBV5-8 and TRBJ1-5; possibly TRBD1 for D (6 bases). The CDR3 length is 14 residues. The V and J ends lost 4 bases and 7 bases respectively, with 15 bases between them. The germline CDR1 and CDR2 sequences are SGHTS and YDEGEE. The CDR3 nucleotides are TGTGCCAGCAGCGGAAGGAGGGGGAACCAGCCCCAGCATTTT. Its translation: CASSGRRGNQPQHF.

This chain uses TRBV6-5 with TRBJ1-1; weak D call: TRBD1 (6 bases). V lost 6 bases, J lost 0 bases, and 11 bases lay in between. The CDR3 covers 14 residues. CDR1 is MNHEY, CDR2 SVGAGI, per germline. Here the CDR3 DNA reads TGTGCCAGCAGCGACAGGTCAGTGAACACTGAAGCTTTCTTT. Amino acids: CASSDRSVNTEAFF.

The J gene is TRBJ1-6, the V gene TRBV27; D is unclear. The CDR3 extends over 14 amino acids. Trimming removed 3 bases from V and 7 bases from J, with 10 bases in between. Germline CDR1 and CDR2: MNHEY and SMNVEV (reference sequence). The CDR3 sequence is CASSLRQLNSPLHF. CDR3 bases: TGTGCCAGCAGTTTGCGCCAGCTCAATTCACCCCTCCACTTT.

This chain connects TRBV3-1 (or the pseudogene TRBV3-2) to TRBJ2-7, with unresolved D. Per the germline V gene, CDR1 is LGHDT and CDR2 is YNNKEL (reference sequence). This CDR3 is 12 amino acids long. Between the trimmed V and J ends, which lost 0 bases and 3 bases, there was a span of 3 bases. In DNA form, the CDR3 reads TGTGCCAGCAGCCAAGAGGTCTACGAGCAGTACTTC. It encodes CASSQEVYEQYF.

This sequence joins TRBV20-1 and TRBJ2-7; D is perhaps TRBD1 (6 bases). Germline CDR1 and CDR2: DFQATT and SNEGSKA (reference sequence). This CDR3 comprises 14 residues. The V and J ends lost 3 bases and 3 bases respectively, with 15 bases between them. DNA for the CDR3: TGCAGTGCTAGTAAACGGGACAAGAGCTACGAGCAGTACTTC. As protein: CSASKRDKSYEQYF.

The gene calls are TRBV9 and TRBJ1-6; D remains unclear. The germline V gene has CDR1 SGDLS and CDR2 YYNGEE. The CDR3 spans 14 residues. V lost 4 bases to trimming and J lost 13 bases, with 18 bases between them. The CDR3 sequence is CASSSSPMAEPLHF. The CDR3, as DNA: TGTGCCAGCAGCTCCTCTCCCATGGCCGAGCCCCTCCACTTT.

The chain couples TRBV19 to TRBJ1-4; D is unresolved. Per the germline V gene, CDR1 is LNHDA and CDR2 is SQIVND (reference sequence). The CDR3 length is 14 residues. Trimming took off 9 bases at V and 2 bases at J, with 13 bases between the two ends. This CDR3 reads CASHNRGTNEKLFF. The CDR3 DNA reads as TGTGCCAGCCACAATCGGGGTACTAATGAAAAACTGTTTTTT.

This sequence joins TRBV2 and TRBJ2-7, with D possibly TRBD1 on 6 matching bases. Trimming left V 6 bases short and J 0 bases short, with 12 bases between. The CDR3 extends over 14 amino acids. Germline V CDR1 and CDR2: SNHLY, FYNNEI. Here the CDR3 reads CASRNRDTSYEQYF. The CDR3 nucleotides are TGTGCCAGCAGGAACCGGGACACCTCCTACGAGCAGTACTTC.

The V and J genes are TRBV30 and TRBJ2-5; D is unclear. The germline gives CDR1 GTSNPN, CDR2 SVGIG (reference sequence). The CDR3 consists of 12 residues. Between the trimmed V and J ends, which lost 2 bases and 4 bases, there was a span of 8 bases. The CDR3 sequence is CAWSSGAETQYF. CDR3 sequence (DNA): TGTGCCTGGAGTAGTGGTGCAGAGACCCAGTACTTC.

This clone was counted once. The chain couples TRBV24-1 to TRBJ2-3, with unresolved D. CDR1 is KGHDR, CDR2 SFDVKD, per germline. The CDR3 has 12 amino acids. V lost 1 base and J 5 bases, leaving 3 bases between the germline ends. In nucleotides, the CDR3 is TGTGCCACCAGTGATTTTTTAGATACGCAGTATTTT. Translated: CATSDFLDTQYF.

V usage is TRBV28 and J usage is TRBJ1-2, with D uncertain. V lost 2 bases and J 2 bases, leaving 12 bases between the germline ends. The CDR3 sequence is 15 residues long. Germline CDR1 reads MDHEN; CDR2 reads SYDVKM. The CDR3 loop is CASSLIFRKNYGYTF. The CDR3 DNA follows: TGTGCCAGCAGTTTAATCTTCCGGAAAAACTATGGCTACACCTTC.

This rearrangement joins TRBV10-1 to TRBJ2-7; D possibly matches TRBD1 or TRBD2 (5 bases each). V was cut by 6 bases and J by 3 bases, with 15 bases left in between. The germline V gene encodes CDR1 WNHNN and CDR2 SYGVQD (reference sequence). The CDR3 runs to 14 residues. CDR3 nucleotide sequence: TGCGCCAGCAGCCGGGACGGTACTAGCTACGAGCAGTACTTC. It yields the protein CASSRDGTSYEQYF.

J is TRBJ2-2 and V is TRBV12-3 or TRBV12-4; D not certain. V dropped 7 bases and J dropped 8 bases, with 11 bases sitting between them. The CDR3 sequence is 12 residues long. CDR3 coding DNA: TGTGCCAGCAATAGCTTTGGGGGGGAGCTGTTTTTT. Amino acids: CASNSFGGELFF.

The chain uses TRBV2 and TRBJ1-2; D might be TRBD1 (5 bases). Germline CDR1 is SNHLY and CDR2 is FYNNEI. CDR3 length equals 13 residues. The V gene lost 6 bases and the J gene lost 6 bases, with 14 bases spanning the gap. The CDR3 bases are TGTGCCAGCAGGCAACAGGAGGCTAATGGCTACACCTTC. Translating gives CASRQQEANGYTF.

Only one count was recorded for this clone. The chain has TRBV6-5 and TRBJ2-7; 8 bases map to TRBD1. Germline-derived CDR1 and CDR2 are MNHEY and SVGAGI. The trim removed 7 bases at V and 0 bases at J, leaving 8 bases unmatched. The CDR3 has 15 amino acids. CDR3 in DNA: TGTGCCAGCAAACCAGACAGGGGTCCCTCCTACGAGCAGTACTTC. It translates to CASKPDRGPSYEQYF.

The chain has TRBV12-3 or TRBV12-4 and TRBJ2-1, with 11 bases matching TRBD2. J lost 6 bases, V lost 8 bases, and 3 bases had no gene match. The CDR3 runs to 13 residues. CDR3 nucleotides: TGTGCCAGCCGGACTAGCGGGTCCAATGAGCAGTTCTTC. Protein: CASRTSGSNEQFF.

The chain carries TRBV19 and TRBJ1-6; possibly TRBD1 for D (5 bases). Germline lookup yields CDR1 LNHDA and CDR2 SQIVND (reference sequence). This CDR3 spans 16 amino acids. Trimming pared 2 bases from V and 7 bases from J, leaving 15 bases between. Written as DNA, the CDR3 is TGTGCCAGTAGTATATGGGGACGAACCCTAAATTCACCCCTCCACTTT. It yields the protein CASSIWGRTLNSPLHF.

The chain uses TRBV5-6 and TRBJ2-5; D gene unclear. The CDR3 sequence is 14 residues long. Looked up from germline, CDR1 is SGHDT and CDR2 is YYEEEE. V shed 0 bases and J shed 2 bases, with 8 bases lying between them. This chain's CDR3 is CASSLVGRQETQYF. CDR3 DNA sequence: TGTGCCAGCAGCTTGGTTGGTCGGCAAGAGACCCAGTACTTC. The variable domain in full, with the rest retrieved from reference TRBV5-6 and TRBJ2-5, is DAGVTQSPTHLIKTRGQQVTLRCSPKSGHDTVSWYQQALGQGPQFIFQYYEEEERQRGNFPDRFSGHQFPNYSSELNVNALLLGDSALYLCASSLVGRQETQYFGPGTRLLVL.

V usage is TRBV1 and J usage is TRBJ1-1. TRBV1 is listed as a pseudogene. The CDR3 is 14 amino acids. CDR3 residues: CTSSQDLGYTEAFF. The CDR3 bases are TGCACCAGCAGCCAAGATTTGGGGTACACTGAAGCTTTCTTT.

The table lists this clone with a count of one. V usage is TRBV27 and J usage is TRBJ1-2; D is uncertain. In germline, CDR1 is MNHEY, CDR2 SMNVEV (reference sequence). The CDR3 is 17 residues long. V lost 8 bases to trimming and J lost 0 bases, with 22 bases between them. The CDR3 DNA reads TGTGCCAGCGGCGACCTTGCCAGGACGGAAGCTAACTATGGCTACACCTTC. It yields the protein CASGDLARTEANYGYTF.

V is TRBV29-1 and J is TRBJ2-3; possible D gene TRBD2, 6 bases. V lost 8 bases and J lost 4, with 16 bases in between. This CDR3 has 13 residues. Germline CDR1 SQVTM, CDR2 ANQGSEA. CDR3 DNA sequence: TGCAGCACACTCTGGAGGGCGGCAGATACGCAGTATTTT. Its protein product is CSTLWRAADTQYF.

The chain recombines TRBV6-4 with TRBJ2-2; 7 bases line up with TRBD1. Germline CDR1 and CDR2: MRHNA and SNTAGT. The CDR3 has 15 residues. V was pared by 4 bases and J by 4 bases, with 6 bases of the junction left unmatched. DNA of the CDR3: TGTGCCAGCAGTGCTTCGGGACAGTTCACCGGGGAGCTGTTTTTT. This sequence encodes CASSASGQFTGELFF.

As to this clone: A junction end diverges from the germline sequence, so it may reflect a read error. This sequence joins TRBV2 and TRBJ1-1; weak D call: TRBD1 (5 bases). The CDR3 consists of 14 residues. CDR1 is SNHLY and CDR2 is FYNNEI in the germline V gene. As DNA, the CDR3 is TGTGCCAGCAGCGAAGACAGAGTGAACACTGAAGCTTTCTTT. It yields the protein CASSEDRVNTEAFF. Filled out from reference TRBV2 and TRBJ1-1, the complete variable domain reads EPEVTQTPSHQVTQMGQEVILRCVPISNHLYFYWYRQILGQKVEFLVSFYNNEISEKSEIFDDQFSVERPDGSNFTLKIRSTKLEDSAMYFCASSEDRVNTEAFFGQGTRLTVV.